Listed here is a single TCR beta chain. The CDR3 is 15 amino acids. These data come from a study of cytomegalovirus exposure and HLA in healthy donors. Primers: 60 Vbeta forward and 13 Jbeta reverse. Only in-frame clones appear in the TCRdb table, and some are missing; sequencing was by immunoSEQ multiplex PCR. The listing records more than 100,000 clones. Material: PBMCs. The clonotype comes from a woman in her thirties or forties in good health and CMV-seronegative. The chain carries TRBV21-1 and TRBJ1-4; the table's D call, TRBD1, has no DNA check behind it. TRBV21-1 represents a pseudogene. The CDR3 nucleotides are TGTGCCAGCAGCCCCGACAGTGCAACTAATGAAAAACTGTTTTTT. This encodes CASSPDSATNEKLFF.